This T cell receptor (beta chain) derives from a study of blood T cell repertoires in COVID-19. Across the whole study: Samples of COVID-19 (acute and convalescent) were obtained from the United States, Italy and Spain. Sources were T cells, B-cell-depleted T cells, or PBMCs; the material itself was cDNA or gDNA.

As processed by the authors: Nucleated cell number was recorded as an estimate derived from reference gene primer amplification. Produced via immunoSEQ multiplex PCR; TCRdb's table is partial and in-frame only. That table gives V, J and clone size, and the DNA gave D and trimming. Of about 120,000 clones detected, roughly four fifths appear once; the ten largest clones hold 7.5%. J lost 7 bases, V lost 0 bases, and 4 bases had no gene match. The CDR3 totals 15 residues. In germline, CDR1 is SGHRS, CDR2 YFSETQ. Sequencing was performed on peripheral blood. This chain joins TRBV5-1 and TRBJ1-6; 7 bases agree with TRBD1. The source of this sequence is a man aged 70 or older with active or convalescent COVID-19. DNA of the CDR3: TGCGCCAGCAGCTTGGAGGGGGCCCGGAATTCACCCCTCCACTTT. Amino acid sequence: CASSLEGARNSPLHF.